This passage covers 29 T cell receptor beta chains from one sample sequenced in a study of Ad26.COV2.S vaccination and SARS-CoV-2 variants. Treatment of the sample: around 19 received Ad26.COV2.S at low or high dose, single or two shots; about 5 received placebo; per-sample allocation not given. On day 63 after the first injection, vaccine and placebo recipients gave samples. Sequencing was performed with immunoSEQ multiplex PCR; in TCRdb, only in-frame clones are kept and a portion is missing. The sample has approximately 480,000 clones, 87% seen once. The source material was peripheral blood, sampled in a trial of Ad26.COV2.S vaccine versus placebo. These receptors came from a person between 18 and 65 years old who received the Ad26.COV2.S COVID-19 vaccine or a placebo.

The J gene is TRBJ2-1, the V gene TRBV4-2; TRBD2 agrees at 7 bases. The germline V gene has CDR1 LGHNA and CDR2 YNFKEQ. The J segment lost 0 bases and the V segment lost 1 base, leaving 15 bases of the junction unmatched. The CDR3 is 20 amino acids. The CDR3 region has the DNA TGTGCCAGCAGCCAAGTGGCCTCTCCTAGCGGCCCTAGCTCCTACAATGAGCAGTTCTTC. Protein sequence: CASSQVASPSGPSSYNEQFF.

The chain joins TRBV7-6 to TRBJ1-1; D possibly corresponds to TRBD1 (5 bases). Germline CDR1 is SGHVS and CDR2 is FNYEAQ. V lost 0 bases to trimming and J lost 0 bases, with 5 bases between them. This CDR3 region has 14 residues. The CDR3 nucleotides read TGTGCCAGCAGCTTAGCAGGGGTGAACACTGAAGCTTTCTTT. Protein product: CASSLAGVNTEAFF. Looking up the rest from reference TRBV7-6 and TRBJ1-1 gives the full variable domain: GAGVSQSPRYKVTKRGQDVALRCDPISGHVSLYWYRQALGQGPEFLTYFNYEAQQDKSGLPNDRFSAERPEGSISTLTIQRTEQRDSAMYRCASSLAGVNTEAFFGQGTRLTVV.

The rearrangement uses TRBV6-6 and TRBJ2-2; weak D call: TRBD1 (8 bases). Germline V gene lookup returns CDR1 MNHNY and CDR2 SVGAGI (reference sequence). CDR3 length: 17 residues. V lost 5 bases, J lost 1 base, and 17 bases lay in between. This chain's CDR3 is CASSPAGDRMNTGELFF. The CDR3 coding sequence is TGTGCCAGCAGTCCGGCGGGGGACAGGATGAACACCGGGGAGCTGTTTTTT.

The rearrangement uses TRBV24-1 and TRBJ2-5; 8 positions match TRBD1. V shed 4 bases, J shed 2 bases, and the junction held 5 bases outside the gene matches. Germline V gene sequence: CDR1 KGHDR, CDR2 SFDVKD. This CDR3 is 15 amino acids long. This CDR3 reads CATSETTGVQETQYF. CDR3 nucleotides: TGTGCCACCAGTGAAACGACAGGGGTACAAGAGACCCAGTACTTC.

This clone was seen once. This sample includes further DNA sequences coding for the same CDR3. V gene TRBV2 combines with J gene TRBJ2-7; D remains ambiguous. The CDR3 runs 11 residues. Germline V CDR1 and CDR2: SNHLY, FYNNEI. V lost 4 bases and J lost 2, with 3 bases in between. The CDR3 reads CASSVTYEQYF. Written as DNA, the CDR3 is TGTGCCAGCAGTGTCACCTACGAGCAGTACTTC.

The CDR3 DNA is TGTGCCTGGAGTGAGGGGACGCTCTCCTACGAGCAGTACTTC. Protein sequence: CAWSEGTLSYEQYF. The chain couples TRBV30 to TRBJ2-7; the D gene could be TRBD1 or TRBD2 (5 bases each). This CDR3 spans 14 amino acids. Germline V gene sequence: CDR1 GTSNPN, CDR2 SVGIG (reference sequence). Trimming shortened V by 1 base and J by 0 bases, and 10 bases separated the two germline ends.

This chain links TRBV19 with TRBJ2-2, with D possibly TRBD1 on 5 matching bases. The germline V gene encodes CDR1 LNHDA and CDR2 SQIVND (reference sequence). V lost 7 bases to trimming and J lost 0 bases, with 9 bases between them. The CDR3 runs 14 residues. CDR3 protein: CASKTESNTGELFF. DNA for the CDR3: TGTGCCAGTAAGACAGAGTCGAACACCGGGGAGCTGTTTTTT.

The rearrangement links TRBV5-6 to TRBJ2-7, with 8 nucleotides matching TRBD2. Germline values: CDR1 SGHDT, CDR2 YYEEEE. The length of the CDR3 is 15 residues. The V gene end was trimmed by 4 bases and the J gene end by 5 bases; junction bases not matched to a gene: 11. The CDR3, as DNA: TGTGCCAGCAGCCTACTTCCCAGCGGGAGAAACGAGCAGTACTTC. This gives the protein CASSLLPSGRNEQYF.

V usage is TRBV30 and J usage is TRBJ1-2, with D perhaps TRBD1 (6 bases). Germline CDR1 reads GTSNPN; CDR2 reads SVGIG (reference sequence). V lost 3 bases to trimming and J lost 2 bases, with 19 bases between them. The CDR3 is made up of 16 amino acids. The CDR3 DNA is TGTGCCTGGAGCGACACGGGGGGGGCTCAAAACTATGGCTACACCTTC. It yields the protein CAWSDTGGAQNYGYTF.

CDR3 nucleotide sequence: TGTGCTAGTGGTTTGCGGGACTTCACAGATACGCAGTATTTT. This gives the protein CASGLRDFTDTQYF. The rearrangement links TRBV12-5 to TRBJ2-3; a weak D match, TRBD2 (6 bases). From germline, CDR1 is LGHNT and CDR2 FRNRAP. This CDR3 has 14 amino acids. Between the trimmed V and J ends, which lost 2 bases and 2 bases, there was a span of 8 bases. Complete variable domain (other parts from reference TRBV12-5 and TRBJ2-3): DARVTQTPRHKVTEMGQEVTMRCQPILGHNTVFWYRQTMMQGLELLAYFRNRAPLDDSGMPKDRFSAEMPDATLATLKIQPSEPRDSAVYFCASGLRDFTDTQYFGPGTRLTVL.

The chain is built from TRBV7-9 and TRBJ2-7; TRBD2 might be the D (5 bases). The germline V gene has CDR1 SEHNR and CDR2 FQNEAQ (reference sequence). The CDR3 has 17 residues. Trimming took off 0 bases at V and 4 bases at J, with 19 bases between the two ends. In DNA form, the CDR3 reads TGTGCCAGCAGCTTAGCTGAGGGATTTAATAGCCGGTACGAGCAGTACTTC. Translating gives CASSLAEGFNSRYEQYF.

The V gene is TRBV6-5, the J gene TRBJ2-2; D uncertain. This CDR3 has 15 amino acids. The ends were cut back, 7 bases at V and 6 bases at J, with 18 bases in the middle. In germline, CDR1 is MNHEY, CDR2 SVGAGI. The CDR3 nucleotides read TGTGCCAGCACGCCGCGGTTGAGTCAGGCCGGGGAGCTGTTTTTT. It is translated as CASTPRLSQAGELFF.

As to this clone: The sample has other DNA sequences that encode this CDR3 too. The J gene is TRBJ1-5, the V gene TRBV18; 7 bases match TRBD1. V lost 3 bases to trimming and J lost 7 bases; unmatched junction nucleotides: 3. Germline CDR1 KGHSH, CDR2 LQKENI. CDR3 length: 13 residues. This chain's CDR3 is CASSPQGGQPQHF. CDR3 DNA: TGTGCCAGCTCACCCCAGGGGGGACAGCCCCAGCATTTT.

This clone has just one count. The chain's CDR3 is CASSQGTGVGYTF. In DNA form, the CDR3 reads TGCGCCAGCAGCCAAGGGACAGGAGTTGGCTACACCTTC. The chain couples TRBV4-1 to TRBJ1-2; 7 bases fit TRBD1. The CDR3 runs 13 residues. Trimming at V came to 1 base and at J to 7 bases, leaving 3 bases not matched to a gene. Germline CDR1 MGHRA, CDR2 YSYEKL.

The rearrangement uses TRBV11-2 and TRBJ1-1, with TRBD1 matching over 11 bases. The CDR3 totals 15 residues. V was clipped by 3 bases and J by 6 bases; unmatched bases: 6. In germline, CDR1 is SGHAT, CDR2 FQNNGV. CDR3 DNA sequence: TGTGCCAGCAGCTTCCGGGACAGGGGGGGATCTGAAGCTTTCTTT. Translation: CASSFRDRGGSEAFF.

This clone has just a few counts. The rearrangement joins TRBV27 to TRBJ1-2; D possibly corresponds to TRBD1 (5 bases). Trimming cost V 6 bases and J 8 bases, with 28 bases left between them. CDR3 size: 17 residues. Germline values: CDR1 MNHEY, CDR2 SMNVEV (reference sequence). The CDR3 DNA reads TGTGCCAGCAGCCCCTACGCGGCAGGGAAGAGAGGGAGCGGCTACACCTTC. As protein: CASSPYAAGKRGSGYTF.

The chain couples TRBV11-2 to TRBJ1-6; no clear D gene. Trimming took off 3 bases at V and 4 bases at J, with 7 bases between the two ends. The CDR3 is made up of 14 amino acids. Germline CDR1 and CDR2: SGHAT and FQNNGV. CDR3 sequence (DNA): TGTGCCAGCAGCTTGGGCCTGTATAATTCACCCCTCCACTTT. Encoded protein: CASSLGLYNSPLHF. The full variable domain, its missing parts supplied by reference TRBV11-2 and TRBJ1-6, is EAGVAQSPRYKIIEKRQSVAFWCNPISGHATLYWYQQILGQGPKLLIQFQNNGVVDDSQLPKDRFSAERLKGVDSTLKIQPAKLEDSAVYLCASSLGLYNSPLHFGNGTRLTVT.

This chain links TRBV6-5 with TRBJ1-4; 7 nucleotides align to TRBD1. CDR3 length: 13 residues. Germline V gene lookup returns CDR1 MNHEY and CDR2 SVGAGI. The trim removed 8 bases at V and 8 bases at J, leaving 8 bases unmatched. The CDR3 loop reads CASSDRVREKLFF. The DNA for the CDR3 is TGTGCCAGCTCCGACAGGGTTAGAGAAAAACTGTTTTTT.

Concerning this clone itself: The junction and the germline gene differ at one end; a read error may be behind it. The chain has TRBV5-5 and TRBJ2-7; 9 bases match TRBD1. This CDR3 has 15 residues. The germline CDR1 and CDR2 sequences are SGHKS and YYEKEE (reference sequence). DNA for the CDR3: TGTGCCAGCAGTAACCCGGGACAGGGCTCCCACGAGCAGTACTTC. The encoded protein is CASSNPGQGSHEQYF.

J is TRBJ1-1 and V is TRBV9, with 8 bases that match TRBD1. This CDR3 contains 14 residues. Unmatched junction bases numbered 3, after V lost 3 bases and J lost 2 bases. CDR1 SGDLS and CDR2 YYNGEE come from the germline V gene. CDR3 residues: CASSAGGTNTEAFF. CDR3 DNA: TGTGCCAGCAGCGCAGGGGGCACTAACACTGAAGCTTTCTTT.

The CDR3 spells CSARTGNEQYF. In DNA form, the CDR3 reads TGCAGTGCTAGGACAGGCAACGAGCAGTACTTC. The V call is TRBV20-1, the J call TRBJ2-7, with a possible D match to TRBD1 (6 bases). The length of the CDR3 is 11 residues. The ends were cut back, 3 bases at V and 5 bases at J, with 8 bases in the middle. CDR1 is DFQATT, CDR2 SNEGSKA, per germline (reference sequence).

This chain uses TRBV10-3 with TRBJ2-3; D may correspond to TRBD1 or TRBD2 (5 bases each). The CDR3 has 13 amino acids. V was shortened by 11 bases and J by 4 bases, with 16 bases between the two germline ends. Germline lookup yields CDR1 ENHRY and CDR2 SYGVKD. CDR3 sequence: CASRSEGSDTQYF. In nucleotides, the CDR3 is TGTGCCTCCCGGAGCGAGGGGTCAGATACGCAGTATTTT.

This chain links TRBV30 with TRBJ1-4; possible D gene TRBD1, 5 bases. The ends were cut back, 4 bases at V and 8 bases at J, with 8 bases in the middle. Germline CDR1 reads GTSNPN; CDR2 reads SVGIG (reference sequence). There are 11 residues in the CDR3. For the CDR3, the DNA is TGTGCCTGGACCGGGGCAGAAAAACTGTTTTTT. This translates into CAWTGAEKLFF.

The chain employs TRBV4-1 and TRBJ1-1; TRBD1 might be the D (5 bases). Germline V gene lookup returns CDR1 MGHRA and CDR2 YSYEKL. The CDR3 is 15 amino acids. Trimming took off 4 bases at V and 5 bases at J, with 17 bases between the two ends. This CDR3 reads CASSPRLGDGTEAFF. CDR3 nucleotide sequence: TGCGCCAGCAGCCCGAGGTTGGGGGACGGGACTGAAGCTTTCTTT.

The chain has TRBV6-5 and TRBJ1-6; weak D call: TRBD1 (6 bases). Trimming shortened V by 6 bases and J by 9 bases, and 15 bases separated the two germline ends. This CDR3 has 14 amino acids. Germline V gene lookup returns CDR1 MNHEY and CDR2 SVGAGI. In nucleotides, the CDR3 is TGTGCCAGCAGAAGGGACATCTCTTTTTCACCCCTCCACTTT. Translating gives CASRRDISFSPLHF.

This clone showed up just a few times. The J gene is TRBJ2-1, the V gene TRBV7-2; 9 bases are a match to TRBD2. J lost 7 bases, V lost 5 bases, and 9 bases had no gene match. The CDR3 contains 15 residues. CDR1 is SGHTA, CDR2 FQGNSA, per germline. CDR3 nucleotides: TGTGCCAGCAGCCTTAGCGGGAGTGGCTGGAATGAGCAGTTCTTC. Amino acid sequence: CASSLSGSGWNEQFF.

This chain joins TRBV10-2 and TRBJ2-7; TRBD2 matches 13 bases. CDR3 length: 15 amino acids. Germline CDR1 WSHSY, CDR2 SAAADI. Trimming cost V 3 bases and J 5 bases; bases outside gene matches: 4. CDR3 coding DNA: TGCGCCAGCAGTGACTGGACTAGCGGGAGTGACGAGCAGTACTTC. Its protein is CASSDWTSGSDEQYF.

V is TRBV24-1 and J is TRBJ2-3; unclear D gene. The V end was cut by 5 bases, the J end by 2 bases, with 7 bases between. CDR3 length: 13 residues. Germline CDR1 is KGHDR and CDR2 is SFDVKD. The CDR3 nucleotides are TGTGCCACCAGTGCTATACCCACAGATACGCAGTATTTT. Encoded protein: CATSAIPTDTQYF.

The chain carries TRBV3-1 (or the pseudogene TRBV3-2) and TRBJ1-2, with D tentatively TRBD1 (5 bases). Per germline, CDR1 LGHDT and CDR2 YNNKEL (reference sequence). With 6 bases removed from V and 2 bases from J, the gap between germline ends came to 13 bases. The CDR3 loop spans 14 amino acids. CDR3 sequence (DNA): TGTGCCAGCAGACCAACAGGCCAGAACTATGGCTACACCTTC. Translation: CASRPTGQNYGYTF.